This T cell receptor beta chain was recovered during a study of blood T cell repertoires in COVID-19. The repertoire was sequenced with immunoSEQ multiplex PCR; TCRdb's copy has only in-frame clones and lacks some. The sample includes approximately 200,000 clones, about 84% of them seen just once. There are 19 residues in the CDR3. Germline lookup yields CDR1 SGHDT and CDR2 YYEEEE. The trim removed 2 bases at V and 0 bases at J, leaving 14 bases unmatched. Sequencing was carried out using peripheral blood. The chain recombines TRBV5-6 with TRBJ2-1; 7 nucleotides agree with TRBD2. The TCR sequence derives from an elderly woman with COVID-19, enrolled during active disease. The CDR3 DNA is TGTGCCAGCAGCTTTCGGGCTAGCGGAGTGGCGAGCTCCTACAATGAGCAGTTCTTC. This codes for CASSFRASGVASSYNEQFF. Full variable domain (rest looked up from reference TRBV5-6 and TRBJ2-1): DAGVTQSPTHLIKTRGQQVTLRCSPKSGHDTVSWYQQALGQGPQFIFQYYEEEERQRGNFPDRFSGHQFPNYSSELNVNALLLGDSALYLCASSFRASGVASSYNEQFFGPGTRLTVL.